This T cell receptor beta chain was captured in a study of blood T cell repertoires in COVID-19. Germline V lookup: CDR1 SGDLS, CDR2 YYNGEE. Trimming took 3 bases from V and 0 from J, leaving 10 bases between them. The CDR3 is 15 amino acids. Libraries were prepared by immunoSEQ multiplex PCR; TCRdb keeps only in-frame clonotypes and omits some of them. The data show 60,000 or so clones, less than 90% seen once. This receptor was taken from a woman older than 75 with acute or convalescent COVID-19. Sequencing was done on a sample of peripheral blood. This chain uses TRBV9 with TRBJ2-1; weak D call: TRBD1 (5 bases). The chain's CDR3 is CASSAGHSSYNEQFF. The DNA for the CDR3 is TGTGCCAGCAGCGCCGGACACAGCTCCTACAATGAGCAGTTCTTC.